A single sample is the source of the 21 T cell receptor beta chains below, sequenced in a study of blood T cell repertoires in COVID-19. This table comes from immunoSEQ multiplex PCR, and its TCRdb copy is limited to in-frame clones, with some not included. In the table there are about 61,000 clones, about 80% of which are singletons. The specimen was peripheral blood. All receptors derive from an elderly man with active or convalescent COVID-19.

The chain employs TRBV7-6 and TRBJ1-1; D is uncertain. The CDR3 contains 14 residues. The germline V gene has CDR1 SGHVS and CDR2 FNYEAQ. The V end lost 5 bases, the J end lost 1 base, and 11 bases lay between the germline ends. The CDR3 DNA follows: TGTGCCAGCAGCCTAGGACTGCAGAACACTGAAGCTTTCTTT. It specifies CASSLGLQNTEAFF.

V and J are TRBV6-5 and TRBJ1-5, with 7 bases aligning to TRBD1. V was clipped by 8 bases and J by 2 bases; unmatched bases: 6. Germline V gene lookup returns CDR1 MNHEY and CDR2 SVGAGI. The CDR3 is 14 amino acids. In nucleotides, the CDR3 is TGTGCCAGCTGCACAGGGGTTCGCAATCAGCCCCAGCATTTT. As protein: CASCTGVRNQPQHF.

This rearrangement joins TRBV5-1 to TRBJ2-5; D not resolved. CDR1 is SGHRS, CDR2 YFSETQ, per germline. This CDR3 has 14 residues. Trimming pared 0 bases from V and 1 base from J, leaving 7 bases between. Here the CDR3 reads CASSLGASQETQYF. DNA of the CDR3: TGCGCCAGCAGCTTGGGAGCCTCCCAAGAGACCCAGTACTTC.

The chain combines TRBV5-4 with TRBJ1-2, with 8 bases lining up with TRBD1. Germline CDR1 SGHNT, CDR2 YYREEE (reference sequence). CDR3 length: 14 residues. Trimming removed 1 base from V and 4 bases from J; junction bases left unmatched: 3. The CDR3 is CASSLQGAIYGYTF. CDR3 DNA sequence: TGTGCCAGCAGCTTGCAGGGGGCAATCTATGGCTACACCTTC.

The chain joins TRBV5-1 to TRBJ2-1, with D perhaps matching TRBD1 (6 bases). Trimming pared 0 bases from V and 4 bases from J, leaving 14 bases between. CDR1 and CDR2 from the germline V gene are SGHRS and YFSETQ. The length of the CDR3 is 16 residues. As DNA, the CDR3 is TGCGCCAGCAGCTTGGGTTGGGGGCCGAAATACAATGAGCAGTTCTTC. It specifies CASSLGWGPKYNEQFF.

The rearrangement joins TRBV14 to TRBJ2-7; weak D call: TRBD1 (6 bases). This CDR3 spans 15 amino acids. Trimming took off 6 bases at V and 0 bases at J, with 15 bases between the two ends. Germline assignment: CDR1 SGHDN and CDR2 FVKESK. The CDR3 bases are TGTGCCAGCAGGTCTGTACGGGACACCTCCTACGAGCAGTACTTC. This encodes CASRSVRDTSYEQYF.

CDR3: CARSSGQGEYNEQFF. Written as DNA, the CDR3 is TGTGCCAGAAGCTCGGGCCAGGGGGAATACAATGAGCAGTTCTTC. This chain joins TRBV5-3 and TRBJ2-1; 7 nucleotides match TRBD1. TRBV5-3 is an ORF; its function is uncertain. Germline trimming cut 3 bases from V and 4 bases from J; bases unmatched to any gene: 7. CDR3 length: 15 residues.

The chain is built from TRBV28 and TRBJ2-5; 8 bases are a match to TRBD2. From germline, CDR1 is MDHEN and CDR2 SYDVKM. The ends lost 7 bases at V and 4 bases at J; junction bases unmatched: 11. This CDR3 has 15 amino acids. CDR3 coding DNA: TGTGCCAGCACCCCGGGAGGGGCGTATGGAGAGACCCAGTACTTC. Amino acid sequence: CASTPGGAYGETQYF.

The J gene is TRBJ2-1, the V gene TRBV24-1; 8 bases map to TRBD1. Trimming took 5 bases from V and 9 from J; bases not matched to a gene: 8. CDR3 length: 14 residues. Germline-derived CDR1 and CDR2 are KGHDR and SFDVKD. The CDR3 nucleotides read TGTGCCACCAGTGCGGCAGGGGGCTCGGGTGAGCAGTTCTTC. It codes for CATSAAGGSGEQFF.

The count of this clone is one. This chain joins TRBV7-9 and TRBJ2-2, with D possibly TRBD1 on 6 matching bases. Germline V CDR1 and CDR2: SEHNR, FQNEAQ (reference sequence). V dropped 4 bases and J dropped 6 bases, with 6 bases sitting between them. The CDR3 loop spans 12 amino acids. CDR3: CASSWTAGELFF. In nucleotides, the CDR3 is TGTGCCAGCAGCTGGACAGCCGGGGAGCTGTTTTTT.

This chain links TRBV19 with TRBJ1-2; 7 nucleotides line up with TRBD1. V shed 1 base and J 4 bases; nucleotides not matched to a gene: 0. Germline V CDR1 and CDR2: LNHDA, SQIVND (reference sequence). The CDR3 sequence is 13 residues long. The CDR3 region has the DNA TGTGCCAGTAGTATAGCAGGGGGCTATGGCTACACCTTC. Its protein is CASSIAGGYGYTF.

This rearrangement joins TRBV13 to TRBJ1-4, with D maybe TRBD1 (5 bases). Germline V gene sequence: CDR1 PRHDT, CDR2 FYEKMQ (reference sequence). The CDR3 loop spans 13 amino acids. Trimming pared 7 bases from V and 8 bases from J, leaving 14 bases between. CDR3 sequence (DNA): TGTGCCAGCAACCCTCCGGGGGGGGAAAAACTGTTTTTT. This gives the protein CASNPPGGEKLFF.

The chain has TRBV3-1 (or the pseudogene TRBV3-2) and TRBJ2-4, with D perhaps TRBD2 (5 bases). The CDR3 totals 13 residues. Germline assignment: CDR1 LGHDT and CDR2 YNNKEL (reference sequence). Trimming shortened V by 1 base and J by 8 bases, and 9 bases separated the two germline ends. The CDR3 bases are TGTGCCAGCAGCCAAGCGACGAGGGACATTCAGTACTTC. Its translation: CASSQATRDIQYF.

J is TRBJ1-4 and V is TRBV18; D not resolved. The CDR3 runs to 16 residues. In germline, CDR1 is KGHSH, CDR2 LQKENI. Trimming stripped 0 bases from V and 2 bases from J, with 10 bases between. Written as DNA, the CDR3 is TGTGCCAGCTCACCACCGGGCGGGGAGACTAATGAAAAACTGTTTTTT. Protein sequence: CASSPPGGETNEKLFF. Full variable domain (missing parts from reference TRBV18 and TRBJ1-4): NAGVMQNPRHLVRRRGQEARLRCSPMKGHSHVYWYRQLPEEGLKFMVYLQKENIIDESGMPKERFSAEFPKEGPSILRIQQVVRGDSAAYFCASSPPGGETNEKLFFGSGTQLSVL.

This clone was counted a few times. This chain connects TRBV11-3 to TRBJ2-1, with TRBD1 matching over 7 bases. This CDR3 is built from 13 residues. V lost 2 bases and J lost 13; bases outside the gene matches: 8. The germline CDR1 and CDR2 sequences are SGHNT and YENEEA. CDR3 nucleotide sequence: TGTGCCAGCAGCTTAACCGAGGGACAGAACCAGTTCTTC. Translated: CASSLTEGQNQFF. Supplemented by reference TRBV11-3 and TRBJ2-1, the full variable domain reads EAGVVQSPRYKIIEKKQPVAFWCNPISGHNTLYWYLQNLGQGPELLIRYENEEAVDDSQLPKDRFSAERLKGVDSTLKIQPAELGDSAVYLCASSLTEGQNQFFGPGTRLTVL.

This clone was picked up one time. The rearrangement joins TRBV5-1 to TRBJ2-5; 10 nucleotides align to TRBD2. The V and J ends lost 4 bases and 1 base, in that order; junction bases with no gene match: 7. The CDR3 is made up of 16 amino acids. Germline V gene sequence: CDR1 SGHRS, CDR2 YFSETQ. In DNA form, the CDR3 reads TGCGCCAGCAGCCCTAGCGGGGGCCCTCTCCAAGAGACCCAGTACTTC. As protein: CASSPSGGPLQETQYF. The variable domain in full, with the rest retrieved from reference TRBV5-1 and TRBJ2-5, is KAGVTQTPRYLIKTRGQQVTLSCSPISGHRSVSWYQQTPGQGLQFLFEYFSETQRNKGNFPGRFSGRQFSNSRSEMNVSTLELGDSALYLCASSPSGGPLQETQYFGPGTRLLVL.

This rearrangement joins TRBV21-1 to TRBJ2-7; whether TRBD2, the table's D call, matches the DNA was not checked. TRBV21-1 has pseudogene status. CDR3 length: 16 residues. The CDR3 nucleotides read TGTGCCAGCAGCACTCGGACTAGCGGGAATCCCTACGAGCAGTACTTC. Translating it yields CASSTRTSGNPYEQYF.

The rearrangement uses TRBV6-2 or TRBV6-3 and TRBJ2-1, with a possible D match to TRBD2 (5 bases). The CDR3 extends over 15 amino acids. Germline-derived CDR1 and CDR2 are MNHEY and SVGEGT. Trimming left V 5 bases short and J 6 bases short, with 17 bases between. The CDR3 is CASSRGSTPGNEQFF. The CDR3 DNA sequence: TGTGCCAGCAGTCGGGGATCCACCCCGGGCAATGAGCAGTTCTTC.

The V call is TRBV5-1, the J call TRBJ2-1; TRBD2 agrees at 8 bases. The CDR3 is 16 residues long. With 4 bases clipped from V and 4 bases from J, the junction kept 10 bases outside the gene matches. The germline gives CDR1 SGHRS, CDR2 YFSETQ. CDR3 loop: CASSSEGGRSYNEQFF. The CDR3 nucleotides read TGCGCCAGCAGCAGCGAAGGCGGGAGGTCTTACAATGAGCAGTTCTTC.

CDR3 coding DNA: TGTGCCAGCAGTGAACACCAGGGGGGAGGCTACACCTTC. Translated: CASSEHQGGGYTF. This chain joins TRBV28 and TRBJ1-2; 7 bases line up with TRBD1. CDR1 is MDHEN, CDR2 SYDVKM, per germline. The CDR3 contains 13 residues. Unmatched junction bases numbered 8, after V lost 5 bases and J lost 8 bases.

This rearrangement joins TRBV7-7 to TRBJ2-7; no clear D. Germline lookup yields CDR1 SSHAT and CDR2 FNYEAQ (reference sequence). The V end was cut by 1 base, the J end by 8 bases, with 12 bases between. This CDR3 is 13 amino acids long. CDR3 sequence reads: CASSLDGSTKQYF. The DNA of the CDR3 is TGTGCCAGCAGCTTAGATGGTAGCACGAAGCAGTACTTC.